This T cell receptor (beta chain) comes out of a study of T cell repertoires in cytomegalovirus infection. Across the whole study: Indications of both CMV infection and matching HLA type were provided by public TCR beta signatures.

To note about this clonotype: The antigen is unknown.

One entry per CDR3 protein results from TCRdb running MiXCR on the reads. The table records hundreds of thousands of distinct CDR3 sequences, 20% to 25% of them present only once. Points from the study as a whole: CMV carriers with the relevant HLA were identified by cumulative public TCR beta family frequency. In two of eight donors, the top clonotype was HLA-C-restricted CMV-specific.

The trim removed 4 bases at V and 4 bases at J, leaving 6 bases unmatched. Germline V gene lookup returns CDR1 MDHEN and CDR2 SYDVKM. The CDR3 consists of 14 residues. Input material: CD8+ T cells from PBMCs. The TCR comes from a human donor in good health (CMV status not recorded). Some clones in this sample may be carry-over from other donors' samples. This chain connects TRBV28 to TRBJ2-7; 8 bases are a match to TRBD1. The CDR3 coding sequence is TGTGCCAGCAGTTCGCGACAGGGGTGGTACGAGCAGTACGTC. Protein product: CASSSRQGWYEQYV.